This T cell receptor beta chain was sequenced for a study of blood T cells in healthy people across ages. Study as a whole: Through template switching, about one barcoded beta molecule was captured per two T cells, as measured in model experiments.

Sample-barcoded 5' priming and a J-beta primer mix drove a second PCR of roughly 7 to 11 cycles. A minimum of 3 million CDR3-containing paired-end reads was obtained for each sample. TCRdb reprocessed the 5' RACE reads via MiXCR and lists one record per CDR3 protein. The sample shows some 1,800,000 distinct CDR3 sequences, roughly two fifths of them seen only once. V was pared by 4 bases and J by 3 bases, with 13 bases between. Germline V gene sequence: CDR1 SGHRS, CDR2 YFSETQ. The CDR3 is 14 residues long. Note on this clonotype: Antigen specificity is unknown.

Regarding the study as a whole: Higher naive T cell percentage went strongly together with higher TCR beta diversity. More naive CD4+ cells and higher diversity marked long-lived donors relative to aged donors.

The gene calls are TRBV5-1 and TRBJ1-2; D gene uncertain. The TCR was taken from a human donor in good health. Sequenced sample: blood. The CDR3 nucleotides are TGCGCCAGCAGCCCGCTTATTGGCGACTATGGCTACACCTTC. This encodes CASSPLIGDYGYTF.